This is a list of T cell receptor beta chains from one sample in a study of identical twins. One entry per CDR3 protein results from TCRdb running MiXCR on the 5' RACE reads. The repertoire holds 450,000 to 650,000 distinct CDR3 sequences, with approximately 9.6% as singletons. The same specimen was also included in a second study, on yellow fever vaccine responses in identical twins.

The material sequenced was PBMCs. The receptors here all came from a woman under 30 in good health. Both conserved end residues are trimmed from each CDR3. Fields, in order: V gene, CDR3 protein.

TRBV11-2 | ASSEMGASGRWSYNEQF
TRBV9 | ASSVAPPNSPLH
TRBV29-1 | SGIQETQY
TRBV3-1 | ASSHAPGKQY
TRBV6-5 | ASSSTRGYEQY
TRBV6-2/TRBV6-3 | ASKGQGVYNEQF
TRBV4-2 | ASSQESLAGYGEQF
TRBV6-1 | ASSRAGTSGYEQY
TRBV10-3 | AISGSQSSYNEQF
TRBV7-8 | ASSSTVGETQY
TRBV18 | ASSPSSSGATDTQY
TRBV4-3 | ASSLHRGIGEEQY
TRBV21-1 | ASSKLGGETQY
TRBV12-3/TRBV12-4 | ASSFGGQSSNEQF
TRBV20-1 | SASSMAGQGGGSGELF
TRBV4-3 | ASSQDNSLAYIQY
TRBV5-5 | ASSLIPGRGTQY
TRBV5-1 | ASSFGQRGYT
TRBV3-1 | ASSQAPTGAAYEQY
TRBV5-5 | ASSLPLTGGVGGYT
TRBV10-3 | ATIGGFDSPLH
TRBV18 | ASSPKGQYYEQY
TRBV24-1 | ATSDLYLGGYTDTQY
TRBV5-1 | ASSLWTSGDNEQF
TRBV11-2 | ASSLRQGSSGNTIY
TRBV2 | ASIPRTMGIQY
TRBV20-1 | SATNRQNTGELF
TRBV27 | ASSASRGSFNTQY
TRBV20-1 | SATTAWVGDEQF
TRBV18 | ASSPPGSGIANEQF
TRBV28 | ASSPLAGTQY
TRBV6-1 | ASSAAGGSGNTIY
TRBV29-1 | SAFIAGPYNEQF
TRBV7-8 | ASSLVVGNQPQH
TRBV28 | ASSLWGSGTEAF
TRBV20-1 | SARNRGSYEQY
TRBV5-1 | ASGRTSGNEQF
TRBV6-2/TRBV6-3 | ASRERLVVAGEQF
TRBV30 | AWLQGDSEAF
TRBV7-9 | ASSPTTYRDYEQY
TRBV3-1 | ASSHQDRGVHEQY
TRBV28 | ASSFGLADPVQETQY
TRBV21-1 | ASSRGSTNTGELF
TRBV20-1 | SARKMGGGTDTQY
TRBV7-2 | ASSLSLASSHNEQF
TRBV12-3/TRBV12-4 | ASSPTRDTGELF
TRBV12-3/TRBV12-4 | ASTPGALNTEAF
TRBV9 | ASSGGLAGGFYNEQF
TRBV3-1 | ASSQGPRPRETQY